The 8 T cell receptor beta chains reported below all come from one sample, sequenced in a study of T cells in Graves' hyperthyroidism and ophthalmopathy. Amplification targeted TCR beta CDR3 regions from RNA transcripts. The primer set for the first-round RT-PCR of the TCR CDR3 was HTBI. TCRdb used MiXCR to reprocess the multiplex PCR reads, holding one entry per CDR3 protein. The profile shows hundreds of thousands of distinct CDR3 sequences, roughly 16% of them singletons. The sequenced sample consisted of blood. The receptors here all came from a woman in her thirties with Graves' hyperthyroidism.

V is TRBV7-9 and J is TRBJ1-3, with D uncertain. With 4 bases removed from V and 0 bases from J, the gap between germline ends came to 10 bases. Looked up from germline, CDR1 is SEHNR and CDR2 is FQNEAQ (reference sequence). This CDR3 spans 15 amino acids. CDR3 DNA sequence: TGTGCCAGCAGCTCCGGACCGATCTCTGGAAACACCATATATTTT. This encodes CASSSGPISGNTIYF.

This clonotype occurred many times. This chain connects TRBV20-1 to TRBJ1-5; D is perhaps TRBD1 (5 bases). Deletions cut 4 bases from V and 1 base from J, with 8 bases between. Germline V gene sequence: CDR1 DFQATT, CDR2 SNEGSKA (reference sequence). The CDR3 loop spans 13 amino acids. The CDR3 nucleotides read TGCAGTGCTATGAGGGACAGCAATCAGCCCCAGCATTTT. This encodes CSAMRDSNQPQHF.

As to this clonotype: This likely comes from a read error, as the CDR3 has no conserved phenylalanine or tryptophan at its end. The chain is built from TRBV30 and TRBJ2-7; 8 nucleotides agree with TRBD2. The germline V gene encodes CDR1 GTSNPN and CDR2 SVGIG (reference sequence). The V gene end was trimmed by 2 bases and the J gene end by 3 bases; junction bases not matched to a gene: 12. The CDR3 sequence is 16 residues long. The DNA for the CDR3 is TGTGCCTGGAGTCTGCCCCGGACTAGCCACTTCTACGAGCAGTACCTC. Its protein is CAWSLPRTSHFYEQYL.

The chain has TRBV5-1 and TRBJ2-6; D is undetermined. With 3 bases removed from V and 9 bases from J, the gap between germline ends came to 7 bases. Looked up from germline, CDR1 is SGHRS and CDR2 is YFSETQ. The CDR3 is 12 residues long. The CDR3 spells CASSSLYNVLTF. The CDR3, as DNA: TGCGCCAGCAGCTCTTTATACAACGTCCTGACTTTC.

This clonotype was seen more than once but under ten times. This rearrangement joins TRBV7-8 to TRBJ1-1; 9 nucleotides line up with TRBD1. Germline V gene data show CDR1 as SGHVS and CDR2 as FQNEAQ. This CDR3 is built from 16 residues. V trimming: 5 bases; J trimming: 0 bases; junction bases outside the gene matches: 7. In DNA form, the CDR3 reads TGTGCCAGCAGCATGGGACAGGGTAAGATGAACACTGAAGCTTTCTTT. This codes for CASSMGQGKMNTEAFF.

This clonotype was counted only a few times. The chain uses TRBV6-1 and TRBJ2-7; D call uncertain. Germline-derived CDR1 and CDR2 are MNHNS and SASEGT. Trimming pared 7 bases from V and 4 bases from J, leaving 20 bases between. This CDR3 is built from 15 residues. The CDR3 protein is CASIATRPLKYEQYF. CDR3 bases: TGTGCCAGCATCGCGACTCGACCCCTGAAATACGAGCAGTACTTC.

This clonotype was found a few times. The chain has TRBV6-5 and TRBJ2-2; 9 bases agree with TRBD1. CDR1 MNHEY and CDR2 SVGAGI come from the germline V gene. The CDR3 is 15 residues long. V lost 2 bases to trimming and J lost 8 bases; unmatched junction nucleotides: 6. The CDR3 nucleotides read TGTGCCAGCAGTTACGGCGGGACAGGGATTGGGGAGCTGTTTTTT. This translates into CASSYGGTGIGELFF.

The chain recombines TRBV28 with TRBJ2-1; 12 positions agree with TRBD2. V was clipped by 9 bases and J by 6 bases; unmatched bases: 9. The CDR3 spans 15 residues. Germline V gene lookup returns CDR1 MDHEN and CDR2 SYDVKM. The CDR3 nucleotides are TGTGCCAGTATCCCAGGACTAGCGGGAAGCAATGAGCAGTTCTTC. Translation: CASIPGLAGSNEQFF.